This T cell receptor beta chain was profiled in a study of read filtering for tumor transcriptome and immune sequencing. This library used about 360 ng RNA and molecular barcoded adaptors spanning alpha/delta and beta/gamma chains. One entry per CDR3 protein, called by TCRdb with MiXCR from the reads. The sample contains tens of thousands of distinct CDR3 sequences, roughly 13% of which appear only once. The J segment lost 6 bases and the V segment lost 6 bases, leaving 10 bases of the junction unmatched. Per the germline V gene, CDR1 is DFQATT and CDR2 is SNEGSKA (reference sequence). The CDR3 totals 14 residues. This clonotype showed up many times.

This chain uses TRBV20-1 with TRBJ2-7; TRBD1 agrees at 11 bases. The TCR comes from a donor at least 40 years old with multiple myeloma. The sample taken for sequencing was a population of CD138-negative cells sorted from bone marrow. This chain's CDR3 is CSANVVGTGGEQYF. CDR3 bases: TGCAGTGCCAACGTAGTGGGGACAGGGGGCGAGCAGTACTTC.